This T cell receptor (beta chain) was captured by sequencing in a study of blood T cell repertoires in COVID-19. On the study more broadly: COVID-19 samples collected from the United States, Italy and Spain covered acute and convalescent phases.

Original handling: Nucleated cell counts were estimated from reference gene primer amplification. Clones were read by immunoSEQ multiplex PCR, and TCRdb kept only the in-frame ones, dropping some. D and trimming come from the DNA, and the V and J calls and clone size come from that table. The data hold some 400,000 clones, with roughly 86% observed a single time. This clone has a handful of counts. Symptom resolution, clearance, or two negative PCRs marked donors in Cohort 3 as recovered. Sequencing was performed on PBMCs or T cells enriched from blood (not recorded which). The receptor was derived from a man aged 30 to 39 who had recovered from COVID-19.

The CDR3 region is CASSLVPGTEAFF. In nucleotides, the CDR3 is TGTGCCAGCAGCTTAGTTCCGGGAACTGAAGCTTTCTTT. The chain uses TRBV11-3 and TRBJ1-1; D unresolved. The germline V gene has CDR1 SGHNT and CDR2 YENEEA. The CDR3 runs 13 residues. V was trimmed by 1 base and J by 5 bases, leaving 8 bases between them.